This note documents a single T cell receptor (beta chain) sequence. Assay: immunoSEQ multiplex PCR; the TCRdb copy retains only in-frame clones and omits some. Among fewer than 150,000 clones listed, about 91% were seen once. This sample is part of a study of cytomegalovirus exposure and HLA in healthy donors. This CDR3 is built from 14 residues. After removal of 6 bases from V and 2 bases from J, the junction contained 6 bases not matched to a gene. The germline gives CDR1 SGDLS, CDR2 YYNGEE. The receptor's source is a woman under 30 in good health and CMV-seropositive. Sequencing input: PBMCs. The chain links TRBV9 to TRBJ2-5, with TRBD2 matching over 8 bases. CDR3 bases: TGTGCCAGCAACCTACTAGCGGTTCAAGAGACCCAGTACTTC. It is translated as CASNLLAVQETQYF.